These 6 T cell receptor beta chains share one sample of origin, sequenced in a study of blood T cell repertoires in COVID-19. Method: immunoSEQ multiplex PCR; TCRdb's copy keeps in-frame clones and lacks some. The table records some 150,000 clones, about nine tenths of them present only once. Sequencing was done on a sample of peripheral blood. The receptors were gathered from a woman aged 60 to 75 with active or convalescent COVID-19.

The chain has TRBV4-3 and TRBJ2-7; D remains unclear. The length of the CDR3 is 13 residues. V dropped 8 bases and J dropped 4 bases, with 15 bases sitting between them. Germline V gives CDR1 LGHNA, CDR2 YSLEER. The CDR3 here is CASGESVDYEQYF. For the CDR3, the DNA is TGCGCCAGCGGTGAGTCGGTTGATTACGAGCAGTACTTC.

J is TRBJ2-2 and V is TRBV7-2; 8 bases agree with TRBD2. The CDR3 spans 14 residues. Germline loops: CDR1 SGHTA, CDR2 FQGNSA. V dropped 7 bases and J dropped 9; count of bases not matched to a gene: 10. This CDR3 reads CASTPGGFMRELFF. The CDR3 nucleotides read TGTGCCAGCACCCCGGGGGGGTTTATGCGGGAGCTGTTTTTT.

The chain is built from TRBV6-6 and TRBJ2-2; no clear D. The CDR3 extends over 15 amino acids. Per the germline V gene, CDR1 is MNHNY and CDR2 is SVGAGI (reference sequence). Trimming stripped 0 bases from V and 8 bases from J, with 13 bases between. CDR3 in amino acids: CASSYSKSSRGELFF. The CDR3 coding sequence is TGTGCCAGCAGTTACTCGAAATCTAGTAGGGGGGAGCTGTTTTTT.

The chain uses TRBV21-1 and TRBJ1-2; the table's D gene call, TRBD1, was not cross checked with the DNA. TRBV21-1 is reported as a pseudogene. The length of the CDR3 is 17 residues. CDR3 coding DNA: TGTGCCAGCAGCTCGACGTTCCGGGACATCGAAAACTATGGCTACACCTTC. This translates into CASSSTFRDIENYGYTF.

This rearrangement joins TRBV19 to TRBJ1-1; 8 positions match TRBD1. CDR3 length: 14 amino acids. The trim removed 7 bases at V and 1 base at J, leaving 5 bases unmatched. Germline V lookup: CDR1 LNHDA, CDR2 SQIVND (reference sequence). CDR3 DNA sequence: TGTGCCAGTAACTTACAGGGGGGGAACACTGAAGCTTTCTTT. It encodes CASNLQGGNTEAFF.

This chain connects TRBV5-4 to TRBJ1-1, with 12 nucleotides matching TRBD1. This CDR3 has 19 residues. The germline CDR1 and CDR2 sequences are SGHNT and YYREEE (reference sequence). Germline trimming cut 1 base from V and 7 bases from J; bases unmatched to any gene: 17. The CDR3 sequence is CASSLPGTGGAGLNGEAFF. The CDR3 nucleotides read TGTGCCAGCAGCTTGCCCGGGACAGGGGGCGCGGGGCTGAACGGTGAAGCTTTCTTT.